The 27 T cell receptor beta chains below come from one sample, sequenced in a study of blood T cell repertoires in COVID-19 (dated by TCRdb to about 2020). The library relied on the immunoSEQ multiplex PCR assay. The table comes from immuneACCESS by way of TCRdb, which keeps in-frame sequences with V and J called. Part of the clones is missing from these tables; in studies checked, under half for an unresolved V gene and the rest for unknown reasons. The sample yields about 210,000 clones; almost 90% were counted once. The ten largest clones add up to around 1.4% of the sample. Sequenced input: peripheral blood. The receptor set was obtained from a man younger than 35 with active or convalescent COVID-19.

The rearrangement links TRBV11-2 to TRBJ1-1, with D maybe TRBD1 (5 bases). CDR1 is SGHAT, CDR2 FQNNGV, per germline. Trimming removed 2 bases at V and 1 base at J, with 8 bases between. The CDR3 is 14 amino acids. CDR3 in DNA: TGTGCCAGCAGCTTAACTGACAGGAACACTGAAGCTTTCTTT. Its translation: CASSLTDRNTEAFF.

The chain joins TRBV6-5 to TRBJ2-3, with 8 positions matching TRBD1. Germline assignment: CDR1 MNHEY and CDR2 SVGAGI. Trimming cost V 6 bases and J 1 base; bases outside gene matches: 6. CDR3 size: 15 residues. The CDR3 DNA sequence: TGTGCCAGCAGGAAAACGGGACAGGGCACAGATACGCAGTATTTT. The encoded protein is CASRKTGQGTDTQYF.

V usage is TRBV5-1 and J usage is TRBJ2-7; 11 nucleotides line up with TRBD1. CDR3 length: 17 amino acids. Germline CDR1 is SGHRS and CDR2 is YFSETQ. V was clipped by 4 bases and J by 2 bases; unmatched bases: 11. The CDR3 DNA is TGCGCCAGCAGCCCTCGGGACAGGGGGGGTTTAGCCTACGAGCAGTACTTC. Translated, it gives CASSPRDRGGLAYEQYF.

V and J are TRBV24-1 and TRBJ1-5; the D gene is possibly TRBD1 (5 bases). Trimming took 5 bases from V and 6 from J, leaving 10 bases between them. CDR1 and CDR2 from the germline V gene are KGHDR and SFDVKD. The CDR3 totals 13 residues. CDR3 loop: CATSVGGGQPQHF. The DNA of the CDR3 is TGTGCCACCAGTGTCGGGGGGGGTCAGCCCCAGCATTTT.

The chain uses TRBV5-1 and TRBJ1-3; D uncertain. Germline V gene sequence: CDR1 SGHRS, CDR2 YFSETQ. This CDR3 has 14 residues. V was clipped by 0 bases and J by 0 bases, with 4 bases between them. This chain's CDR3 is CASSLGSSGNTIYF. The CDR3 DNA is TGCGCCAGCAGCTTGGGTAGCTCTGGAAACACCATATATTTT.

CDR3 sequence reads: CASQTGATSLKSEAFF. In nucleotides, the CDR3 is TGTGCCAGTCAAACTGGGGCTACCTCATTAAAATCTGAAGCTTTCTTT. V usage is TRBV19 and J usage is TRBJ1-1; D is perhaps TRBD1 (5 bases). Germline V gene data show CDR1 as LNHDA and CDR2 as SQIVND (reference sequence). The V and J ends lost 8 bases and 6 bases respectively, with 25 bases between them. The CDR3 sequence is 16 residues long.

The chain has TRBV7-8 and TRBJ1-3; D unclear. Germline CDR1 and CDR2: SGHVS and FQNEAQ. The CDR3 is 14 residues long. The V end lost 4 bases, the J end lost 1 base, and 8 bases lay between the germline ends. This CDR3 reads CASSSEVSGNTIYF. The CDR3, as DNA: TGTGCCAGCAGCTCCGAGGTATCTGGAAACACCATATATTTT.

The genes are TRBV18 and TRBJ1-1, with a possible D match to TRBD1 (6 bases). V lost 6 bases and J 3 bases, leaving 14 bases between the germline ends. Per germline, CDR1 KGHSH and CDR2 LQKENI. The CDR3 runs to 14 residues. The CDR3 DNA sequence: TGTGCCAGCTCTCTACAGGGAAGGGACACTGAAGCTTTCTTT. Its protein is CASSLQGRDTEAFF.

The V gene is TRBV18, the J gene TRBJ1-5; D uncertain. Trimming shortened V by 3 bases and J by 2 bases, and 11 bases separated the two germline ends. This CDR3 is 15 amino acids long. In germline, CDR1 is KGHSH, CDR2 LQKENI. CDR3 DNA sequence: TGTGCCAGCTCACCGACGGGGATAGGCAATCAGCCCCAGCATTTT. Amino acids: CASSPTGIGNQPQHF.

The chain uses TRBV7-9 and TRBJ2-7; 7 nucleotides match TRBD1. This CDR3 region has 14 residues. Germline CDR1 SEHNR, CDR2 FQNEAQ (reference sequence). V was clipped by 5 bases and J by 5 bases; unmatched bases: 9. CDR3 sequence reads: CASSPRDRSDEQYF. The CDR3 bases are TGTGCCAGCAGCCCACGGGACAGATCGGACGAGCAGTACTTC.

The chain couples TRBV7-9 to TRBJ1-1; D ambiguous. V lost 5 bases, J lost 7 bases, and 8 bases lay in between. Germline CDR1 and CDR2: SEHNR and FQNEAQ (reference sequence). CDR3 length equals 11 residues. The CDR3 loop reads CASSPSLEAFF. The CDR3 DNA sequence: TGTGCCAGCAGCCCTTCCCTTGAAGCTTTCTTT.

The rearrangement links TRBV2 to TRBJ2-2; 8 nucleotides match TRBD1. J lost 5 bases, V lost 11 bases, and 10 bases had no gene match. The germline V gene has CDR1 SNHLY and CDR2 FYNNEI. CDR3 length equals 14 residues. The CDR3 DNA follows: TGTGCCGATAGAGGGCAGGGGGCAACCGGGGAGCTGTTTTTT. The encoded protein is CADRGQGATGELFF.

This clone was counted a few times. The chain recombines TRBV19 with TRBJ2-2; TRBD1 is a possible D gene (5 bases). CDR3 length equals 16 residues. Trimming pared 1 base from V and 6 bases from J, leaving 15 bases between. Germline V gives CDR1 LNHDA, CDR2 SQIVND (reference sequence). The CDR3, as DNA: TGTGCCAGTAGTATAGGAGCAGTAGGACAATCCGGGGAGCTGTTTTTT. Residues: CASSIGAVGQSGELFF.

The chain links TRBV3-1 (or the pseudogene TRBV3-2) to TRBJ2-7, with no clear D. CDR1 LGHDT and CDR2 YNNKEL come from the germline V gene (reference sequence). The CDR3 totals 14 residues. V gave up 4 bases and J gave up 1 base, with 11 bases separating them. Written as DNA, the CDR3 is TGTGCCAGCAGCCCACGACAAGGTTCCTACGAGCAGTACTTC. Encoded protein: CASSPRQGSYEQYF.

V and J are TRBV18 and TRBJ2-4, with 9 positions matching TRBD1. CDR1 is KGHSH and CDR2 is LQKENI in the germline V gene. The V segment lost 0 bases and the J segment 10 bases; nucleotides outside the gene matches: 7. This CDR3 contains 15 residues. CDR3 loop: CASSPPGTGKTIQYF. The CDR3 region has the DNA TGTGCCAGCTCACCACCGGGGACAGGGAAGACGATTCAGTACTTC. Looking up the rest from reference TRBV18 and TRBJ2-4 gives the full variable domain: NAGVMQNPRHLVRRRGQEARLRCSPMKGHSHVYWYRQLPEEGLKFMVYLQKENIIDESGMPKERFSAEFPKEGPSILRIQQVVRGDSAAYFCASSPPGTGKTIQYFGAGTRLSVL.

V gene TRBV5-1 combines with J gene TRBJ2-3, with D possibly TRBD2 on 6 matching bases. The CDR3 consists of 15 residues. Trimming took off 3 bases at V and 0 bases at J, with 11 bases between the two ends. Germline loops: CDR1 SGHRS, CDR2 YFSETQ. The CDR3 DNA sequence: TGCGCCAGCAGCTCCCGGGACTCGAGCACAGATACGCAGTATTTT. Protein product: CASSSRDSSTDTQYF.

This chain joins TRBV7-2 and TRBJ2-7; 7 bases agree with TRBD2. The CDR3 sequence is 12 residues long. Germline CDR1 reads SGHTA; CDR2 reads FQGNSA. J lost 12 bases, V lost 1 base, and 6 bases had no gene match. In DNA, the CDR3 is TGTGCCAGCAGCTTAGGATTGGCGGGAGTGTACTTC. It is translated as CASSLGLAGVYF. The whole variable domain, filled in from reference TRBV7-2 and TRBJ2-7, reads GAGVSQSPSNKVTEKGKDVELRCDPISGHTALYWYRQSLGQGLEFLIYFQGNSAPDKSGLPSDRFSAERTGGSVSTLTIQRTQQEDSAVYLCASSLGLAGVYFGPGTRLTVT.

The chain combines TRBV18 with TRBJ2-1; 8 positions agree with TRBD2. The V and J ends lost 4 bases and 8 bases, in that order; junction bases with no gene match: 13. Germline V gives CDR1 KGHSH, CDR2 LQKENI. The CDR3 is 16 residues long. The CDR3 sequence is CASSQNPGTSSDEQFF. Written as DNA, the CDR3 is TGTGCCAGCTCACAAAATCCCGGGACTAGTTCAGATGAGCAGTTCTTC.

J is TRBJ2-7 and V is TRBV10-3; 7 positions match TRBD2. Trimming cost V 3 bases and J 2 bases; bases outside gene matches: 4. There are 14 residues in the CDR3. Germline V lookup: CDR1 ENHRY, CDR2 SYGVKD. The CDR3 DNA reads TGTGCCATCAGTGATCAGAGCGGGACCTACGAGCAGTACTTC. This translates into CAISDQSGTYEQYF.

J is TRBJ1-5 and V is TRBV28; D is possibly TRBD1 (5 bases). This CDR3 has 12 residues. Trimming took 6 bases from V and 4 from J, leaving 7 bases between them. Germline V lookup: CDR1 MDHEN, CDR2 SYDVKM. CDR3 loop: CASRGPNQPQHF. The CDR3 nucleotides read TGTGCCAGCAGGGGGCCGAATCAGCCCCAGCATTTT.

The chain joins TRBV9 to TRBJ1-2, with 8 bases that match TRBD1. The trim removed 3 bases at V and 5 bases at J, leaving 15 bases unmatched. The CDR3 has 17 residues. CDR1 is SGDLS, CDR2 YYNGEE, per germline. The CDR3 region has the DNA TGTGCCAGCAGCGGTAGGAAATGGGGGCAGGGGGCTTATGGCTACACCTTC. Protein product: CASSGRKWGQGAYGYTF.

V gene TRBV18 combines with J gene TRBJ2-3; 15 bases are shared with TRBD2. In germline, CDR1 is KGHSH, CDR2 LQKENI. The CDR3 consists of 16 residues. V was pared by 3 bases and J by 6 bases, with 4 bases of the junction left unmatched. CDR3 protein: CASSPGLAGGPDTQYF. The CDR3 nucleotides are TGTGCCAGCTCACCCGGACTAGCGGGAGGGCCGGATACGCAGTATTTT.

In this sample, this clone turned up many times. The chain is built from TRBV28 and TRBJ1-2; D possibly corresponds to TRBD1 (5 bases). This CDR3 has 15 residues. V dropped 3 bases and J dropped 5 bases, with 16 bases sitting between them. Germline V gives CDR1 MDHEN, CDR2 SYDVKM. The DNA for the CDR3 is TGTGCCAGCAGTTTTGGGGGGACCCTGCCATATGGCTACACCTTC. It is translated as CASSFGGTLPYGYTF.

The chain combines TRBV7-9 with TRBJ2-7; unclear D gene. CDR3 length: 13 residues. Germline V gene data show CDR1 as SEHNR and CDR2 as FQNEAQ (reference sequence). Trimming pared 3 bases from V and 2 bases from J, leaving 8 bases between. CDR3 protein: CASSFAGPYEQYF. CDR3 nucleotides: TGTGCCAGCAGCTTTGCAGGCCCCTACGAGCAGTACTTC.

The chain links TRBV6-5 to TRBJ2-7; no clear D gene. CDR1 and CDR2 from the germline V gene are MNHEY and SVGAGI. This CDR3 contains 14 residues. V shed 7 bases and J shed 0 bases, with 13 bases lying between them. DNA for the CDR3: TGTGCCAGCACCGGCGCGAGGAGCTCCTACGAGCAGTACTTC. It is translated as CASTGARSSYEQYF.

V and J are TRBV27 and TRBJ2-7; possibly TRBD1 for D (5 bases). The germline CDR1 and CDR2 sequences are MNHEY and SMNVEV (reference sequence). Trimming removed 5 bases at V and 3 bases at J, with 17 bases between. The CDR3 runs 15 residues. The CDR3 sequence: CASSPTITDSYEQYF. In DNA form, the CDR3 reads TGTGCCAGCAGTCCCACCATAACCGACAGCTACGAGCAGTACTTC.

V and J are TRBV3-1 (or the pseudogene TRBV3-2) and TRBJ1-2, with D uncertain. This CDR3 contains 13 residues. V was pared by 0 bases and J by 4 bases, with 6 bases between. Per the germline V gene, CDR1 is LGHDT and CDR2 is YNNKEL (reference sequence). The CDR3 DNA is TGTGCCAGCAGCCAAGAGGCGGCCTATGGCTACACCTTC. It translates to CASSQEAAYGYTF.